This T cell receptor (beta chain) derives from a study of monozygotic twins with inflammatory bowel disease (dated by TCRdb to about 2019). Looking at the study overall: The full study comprised around 28 monozygotic twin pairs: nine German pairs (four IBD-concordant, five IBD-discordant) and 19 IBD-discordant Danish pairs. The search for disease-associated traits relied mainly on comparing, within discordant pairs, IBD patients with their genetically identical healthy co-twins. Each individual had, on average, about 151 000 unique TCRalpha sequences and 181 000 unique TCRbeta sequences available for analysis. The paper's findings and limits, for the study overall: Repertoire similarity did not differ between concordant and discordant twins, possibly due to limited statistical power. Fewer clonotypes were shared with other individuals by IBD patients than by healthy twins, most markedly in patients showing signs of disease activity. Background noise and inter-individual variability may have been introduced into the repertoires by the differing immunosuppressive treatments among patients. TCRbeta repertoire diversity, by inverse Simpson index, was decreased in IBD patients compared with their healthy co-twins. No single strong signal or clonotype linked to IBD turned up in the results, so the idea that one exists was not supported. The analysis was unable to tell apart different T cell subtypes.

From each donor, an approximately 2.3 ml peripheral blood sample was collected into PAXgene tubes and kept at -80 degrees C. Without T cell sorting, total RNA was isolated from whole blood using the PAXgene blood miRNA kit on an automated QIAcube. Peripheral blood from monozygotic twin pairs, either concordant or discordant for inflammatory bowel disease, underwent deep TCRalpha and TCRbeta repertoire profiling that used unique molecular barcoding. Smoking habits were recorded for all twin pairs, and individuals were classified as current, former or never smokers. CDR1 and CDR2 were assigned from the germline V gene as SQVTM and ANQGSEA. The CDR3 goes from the cysteine to the phenylalanine over 13 residues. The DNA is not on file. Note on this clonotype: Its antigen remains undetermined.

Library construction relied on 5' RACE. Each TCR library was prepared from about 4,000 ng of total RNA. For each sample, cDNA synthesis with SMARTScribe reverse transcriptase was split into eight separate reactions. During cDNA synthesis, unique molecular identifiers containing a 6-nucleotide sample barcode were introduced by template switching. Two nested PCRs of 16 and 9 cycles amplified the TCRalpha and TCRbeta cDNA, and bead purification followed each PCR. Before amplification, the cDNA was treated with uracil DNA-glycosylase and purified using the QIAquick PCR purification kit. In the second PCR, Illumina TruSeq-compatible adapters and sample-specific barcodes were added. TapeStation and Qubit were used to check library quality and concentration, and roughly 4.9 ng of each library was pooled. The pooled libraries were sequenced with 2 x 100 bp reads and custom sequencing primers on an Illumina HiSeq2500 single-index Rapid Run. The original methods were these. PCR and sequencing errors were corrected by UMI-based consensus assembly using MiGEC version 1.2.6. MiXCR version 2.1.1 handled V(D)J alignment, clonotype assembly and CDR3 extraction. To normalise gene usage, clonotype sharing and MAIT/NKT TCR abundance, the top 1000, 10 000 and 20 000 clonotypes in each sample were analysed. After downsampling to 27 000 UMIs, diversity was calculated as the inverse Simpson index using the vegan R package. Paired Mann-Whitney U tests were applied to discordant twin pairs, with Benjamini-Hochberg correction for multiple testing. Each CDR3 protein sequence appears as one entry after TCRdb reprocessed the reads, and no DNA is included. The V and J calls and clone size come from TCRdb's table, not from the authors' own analysis. The record for this sample contains under 350,000 distinct CDR3 sequences. Clones ranked in the top ten supply approximately 5.4% of the sample.

The receptor was derived from a human donor with ulcerative colitis or Crohn's disease, or a healthy co-twin of an affected twin (not recorded which). Recombination connected TRBV29-1 to TRBJ1-1; no DNA is available, so the TRBD1 call from TCRdb remains unchecked. The sample comprised blood. The CDR3 loop reads CSARTGGGTEAFF.